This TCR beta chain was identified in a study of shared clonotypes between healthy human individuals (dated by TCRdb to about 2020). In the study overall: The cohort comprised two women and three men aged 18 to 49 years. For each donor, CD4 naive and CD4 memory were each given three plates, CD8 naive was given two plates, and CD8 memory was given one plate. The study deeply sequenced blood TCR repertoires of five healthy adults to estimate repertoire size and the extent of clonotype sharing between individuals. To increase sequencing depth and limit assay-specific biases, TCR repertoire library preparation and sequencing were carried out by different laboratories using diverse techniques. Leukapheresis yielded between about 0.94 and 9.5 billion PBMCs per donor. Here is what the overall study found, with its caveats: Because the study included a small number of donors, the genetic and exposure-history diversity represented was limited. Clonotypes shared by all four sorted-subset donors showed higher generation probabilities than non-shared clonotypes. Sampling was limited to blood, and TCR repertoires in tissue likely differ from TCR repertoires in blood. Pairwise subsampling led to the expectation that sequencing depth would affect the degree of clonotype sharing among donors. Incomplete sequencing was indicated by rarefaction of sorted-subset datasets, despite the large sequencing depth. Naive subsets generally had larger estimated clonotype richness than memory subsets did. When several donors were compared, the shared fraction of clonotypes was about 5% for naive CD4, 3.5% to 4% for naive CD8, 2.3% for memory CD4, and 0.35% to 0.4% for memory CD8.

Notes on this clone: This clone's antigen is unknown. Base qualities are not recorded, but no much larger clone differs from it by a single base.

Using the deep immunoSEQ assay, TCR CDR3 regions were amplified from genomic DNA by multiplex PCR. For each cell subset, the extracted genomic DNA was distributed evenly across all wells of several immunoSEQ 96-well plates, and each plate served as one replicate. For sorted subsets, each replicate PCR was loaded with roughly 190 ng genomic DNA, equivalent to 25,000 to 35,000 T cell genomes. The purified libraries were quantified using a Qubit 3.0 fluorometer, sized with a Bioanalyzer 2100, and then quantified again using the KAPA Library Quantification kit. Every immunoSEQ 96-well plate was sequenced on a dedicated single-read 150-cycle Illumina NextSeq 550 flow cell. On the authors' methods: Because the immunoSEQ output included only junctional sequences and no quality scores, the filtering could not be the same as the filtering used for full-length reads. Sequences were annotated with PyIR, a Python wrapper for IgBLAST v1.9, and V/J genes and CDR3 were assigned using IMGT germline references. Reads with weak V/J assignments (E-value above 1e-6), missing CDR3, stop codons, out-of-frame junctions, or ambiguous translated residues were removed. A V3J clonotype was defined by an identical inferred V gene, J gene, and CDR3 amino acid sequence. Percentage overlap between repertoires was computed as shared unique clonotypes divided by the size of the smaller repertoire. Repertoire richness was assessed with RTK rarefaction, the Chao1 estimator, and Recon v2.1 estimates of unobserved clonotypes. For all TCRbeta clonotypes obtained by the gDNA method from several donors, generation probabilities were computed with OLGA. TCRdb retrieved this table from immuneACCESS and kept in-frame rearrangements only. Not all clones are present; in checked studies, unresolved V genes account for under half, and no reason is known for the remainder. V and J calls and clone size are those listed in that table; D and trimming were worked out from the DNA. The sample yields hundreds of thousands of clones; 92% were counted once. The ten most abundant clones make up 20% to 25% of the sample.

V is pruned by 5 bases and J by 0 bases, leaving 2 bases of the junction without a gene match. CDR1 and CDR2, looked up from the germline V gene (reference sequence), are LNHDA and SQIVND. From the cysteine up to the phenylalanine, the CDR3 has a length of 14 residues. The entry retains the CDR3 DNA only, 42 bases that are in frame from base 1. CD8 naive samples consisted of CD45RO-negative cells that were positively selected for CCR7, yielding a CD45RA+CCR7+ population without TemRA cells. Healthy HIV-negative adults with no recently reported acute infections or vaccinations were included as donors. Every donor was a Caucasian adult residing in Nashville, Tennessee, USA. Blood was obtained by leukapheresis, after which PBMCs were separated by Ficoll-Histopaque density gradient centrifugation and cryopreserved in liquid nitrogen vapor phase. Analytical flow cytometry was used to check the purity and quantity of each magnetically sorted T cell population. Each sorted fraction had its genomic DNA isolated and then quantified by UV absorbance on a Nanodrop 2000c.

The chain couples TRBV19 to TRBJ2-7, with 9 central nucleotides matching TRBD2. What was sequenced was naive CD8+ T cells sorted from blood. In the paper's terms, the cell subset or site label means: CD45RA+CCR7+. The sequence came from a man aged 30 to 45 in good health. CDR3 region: CASSLAGTSYEQYF. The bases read TGTGCCAGTAGTCTAGCGGGAACCTCCTACGAGCAGTACTTC.